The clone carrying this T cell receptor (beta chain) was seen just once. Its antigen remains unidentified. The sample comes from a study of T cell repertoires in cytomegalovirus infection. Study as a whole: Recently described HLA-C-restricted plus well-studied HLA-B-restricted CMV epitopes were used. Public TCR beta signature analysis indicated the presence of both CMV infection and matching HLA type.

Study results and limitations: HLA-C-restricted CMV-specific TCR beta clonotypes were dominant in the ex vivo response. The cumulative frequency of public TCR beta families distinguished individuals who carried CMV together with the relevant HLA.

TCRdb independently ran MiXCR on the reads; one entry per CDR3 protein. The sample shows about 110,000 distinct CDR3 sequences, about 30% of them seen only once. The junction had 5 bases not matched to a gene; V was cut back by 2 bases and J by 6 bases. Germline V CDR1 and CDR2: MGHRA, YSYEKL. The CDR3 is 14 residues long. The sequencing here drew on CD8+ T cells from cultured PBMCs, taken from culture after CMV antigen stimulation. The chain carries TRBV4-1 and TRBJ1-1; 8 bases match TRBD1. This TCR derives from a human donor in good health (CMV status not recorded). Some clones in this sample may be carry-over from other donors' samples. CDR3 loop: CASSQRTGLPEAFF. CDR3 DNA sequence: TGCGCCAGCAGCCAACGGACAGGGTTGCCTGAAGCTTTCTTT.